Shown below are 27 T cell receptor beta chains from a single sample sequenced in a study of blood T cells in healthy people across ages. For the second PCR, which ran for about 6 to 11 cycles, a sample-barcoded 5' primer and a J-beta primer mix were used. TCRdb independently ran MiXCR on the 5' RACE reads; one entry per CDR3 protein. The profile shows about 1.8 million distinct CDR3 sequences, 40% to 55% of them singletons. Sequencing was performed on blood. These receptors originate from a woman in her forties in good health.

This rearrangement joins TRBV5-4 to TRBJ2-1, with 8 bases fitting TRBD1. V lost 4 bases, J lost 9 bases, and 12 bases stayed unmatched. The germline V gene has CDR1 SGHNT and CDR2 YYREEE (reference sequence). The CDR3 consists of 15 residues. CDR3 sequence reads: CASSVGQGPRSEQFF. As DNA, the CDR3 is TGTGCCAGCAGCGTAGGACAGGGACCCCGTAGTGAGCAGTTCTTC.

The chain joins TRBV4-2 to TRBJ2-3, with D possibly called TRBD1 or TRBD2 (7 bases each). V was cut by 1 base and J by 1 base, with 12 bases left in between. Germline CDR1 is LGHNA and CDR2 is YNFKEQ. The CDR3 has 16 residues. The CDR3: CASSQGGGQRTDTQYF. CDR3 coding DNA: TGTGCCAGCAGCCAAGGGGGGGGACAGCGCACAGATACGCAGTATTTT.

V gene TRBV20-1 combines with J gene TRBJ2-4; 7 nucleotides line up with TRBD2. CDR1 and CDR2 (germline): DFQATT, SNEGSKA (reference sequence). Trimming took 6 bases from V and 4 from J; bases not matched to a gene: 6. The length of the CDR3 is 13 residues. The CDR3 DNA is TGCAGTGCAGCTGGGGGGGGGAAAAACATTCAGTACTTC. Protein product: CSAAGGGKNIQYF.

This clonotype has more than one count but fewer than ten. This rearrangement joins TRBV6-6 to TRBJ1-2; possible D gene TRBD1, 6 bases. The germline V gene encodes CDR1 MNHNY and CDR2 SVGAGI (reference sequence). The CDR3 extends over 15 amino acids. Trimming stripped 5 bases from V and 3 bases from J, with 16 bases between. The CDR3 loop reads CASSPTGTLYYGYTF. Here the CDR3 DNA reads TGTGCCAGCAGTCCCACCGGGACATTATACTATGGCTACACCTTC.

In nucleotides, the CDR3 is TGTGCCAGCAGCGGTAGCGGGGGGGCCTTAGATACGCAGTATTTT. This translates into CASSGSGGALDTQYF. The J gene is TRBJ2-3, the V gene TRBV9; 11 bases are a match to TRBD2. This CDR3 contains 15 residues. Germline CDR1 and CDR2: SGDLS and YYNGEE. Germline trimming cut 3 bases from V and 5 bases from J; bases unmatched to any gene: 5.

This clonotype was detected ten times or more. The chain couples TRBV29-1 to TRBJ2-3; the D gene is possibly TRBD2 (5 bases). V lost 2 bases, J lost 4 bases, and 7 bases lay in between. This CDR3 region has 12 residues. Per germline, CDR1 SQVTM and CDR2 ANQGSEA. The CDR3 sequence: CSVERGPDTQYF. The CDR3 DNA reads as TGCAGCGTTGAACGGGGTCCAGATACGCAGTATTTT.

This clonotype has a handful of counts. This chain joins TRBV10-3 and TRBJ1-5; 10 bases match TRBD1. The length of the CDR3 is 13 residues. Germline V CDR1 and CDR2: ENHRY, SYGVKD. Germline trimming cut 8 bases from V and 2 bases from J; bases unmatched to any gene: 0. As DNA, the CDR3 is TGTGCCATCGGGACAGGGGGCAATCAGCCCCAGCATTTT. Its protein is CAIGTGGNQPQHF.

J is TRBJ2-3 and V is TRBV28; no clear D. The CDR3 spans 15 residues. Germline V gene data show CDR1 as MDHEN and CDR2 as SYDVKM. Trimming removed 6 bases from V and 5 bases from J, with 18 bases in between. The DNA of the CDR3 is TGTGCCAGCAGCCGTCTAGGGTTTGTCGGAGATACGCAGTATTTT. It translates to CASSRLGFVGDTQYF.

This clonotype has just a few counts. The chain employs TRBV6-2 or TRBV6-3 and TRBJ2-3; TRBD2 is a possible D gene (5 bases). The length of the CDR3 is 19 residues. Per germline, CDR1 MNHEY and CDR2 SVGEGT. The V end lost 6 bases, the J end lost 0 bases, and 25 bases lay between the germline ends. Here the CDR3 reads CASSFDNQRRIPSTDTQYF. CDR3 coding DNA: TGTGCCAGCAGCTTCGATAACCAGCGGAGAATACCTAGCACAGATACGCAGTATTTT.

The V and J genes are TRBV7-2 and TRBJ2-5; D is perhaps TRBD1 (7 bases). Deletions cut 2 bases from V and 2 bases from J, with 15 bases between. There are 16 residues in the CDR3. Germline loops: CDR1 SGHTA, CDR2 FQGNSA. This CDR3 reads CASSLYRQGGQETQYF. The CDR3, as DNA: TGTGCCAGCAGCTTATACCGCCAGGGGGGACAAGAGACCCAGTACTTC. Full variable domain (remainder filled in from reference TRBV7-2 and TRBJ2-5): GAGVSQSPSNKVTEKGKDVELRCDPISGHTALYWYRQSLGQGLEFLIYFQGNSAPDKSGLPSDRFSAERTGGSVSTLTIQRTQQEDSAVYLCASSLYRQGGQETQYFGPGTRLLVL.

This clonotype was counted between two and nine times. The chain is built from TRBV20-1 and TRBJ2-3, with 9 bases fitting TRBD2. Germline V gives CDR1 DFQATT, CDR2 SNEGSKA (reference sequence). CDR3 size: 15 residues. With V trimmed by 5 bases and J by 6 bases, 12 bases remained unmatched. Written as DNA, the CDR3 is TGCAGTGCTCCGCCGCTAGCGGGGCCCTGGGATACGCAGTATTTT. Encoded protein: CSAPPLAGPWDTQYF.

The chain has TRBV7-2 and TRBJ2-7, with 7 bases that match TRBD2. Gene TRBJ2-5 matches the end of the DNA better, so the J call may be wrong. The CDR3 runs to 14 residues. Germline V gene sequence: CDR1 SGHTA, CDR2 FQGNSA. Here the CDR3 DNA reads TGTGCCAGCAGCTTAGGTGGGGGGGGGAGGACCCAGTACTTC. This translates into CASSLGGGGRTQYF.

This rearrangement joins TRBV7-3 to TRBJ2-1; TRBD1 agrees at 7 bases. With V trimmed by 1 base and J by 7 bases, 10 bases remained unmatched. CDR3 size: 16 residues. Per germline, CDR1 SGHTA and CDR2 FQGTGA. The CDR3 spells CASSLMTGMGFNEQFF. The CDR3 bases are TGTGCCAGCAGCTTAATGACAGGGATGGGGTTTAATGAGCAGTTCTTC.

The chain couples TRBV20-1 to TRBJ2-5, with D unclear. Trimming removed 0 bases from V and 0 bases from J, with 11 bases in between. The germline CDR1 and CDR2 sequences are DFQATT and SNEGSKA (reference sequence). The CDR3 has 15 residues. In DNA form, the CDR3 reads TGCAGTGCTAGAGATCTCCCAGATTACCAAGAGACCCAGTACTTC. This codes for CSARDLPDYQETQYF.

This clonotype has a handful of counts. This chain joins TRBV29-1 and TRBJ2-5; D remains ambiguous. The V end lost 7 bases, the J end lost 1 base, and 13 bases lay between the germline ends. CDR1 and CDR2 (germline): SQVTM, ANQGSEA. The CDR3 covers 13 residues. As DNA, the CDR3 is TGCAGCGCCCCAACGTACGGCCAAGAGACCCAGTACTTC. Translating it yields CSAPTYGQETQYF.

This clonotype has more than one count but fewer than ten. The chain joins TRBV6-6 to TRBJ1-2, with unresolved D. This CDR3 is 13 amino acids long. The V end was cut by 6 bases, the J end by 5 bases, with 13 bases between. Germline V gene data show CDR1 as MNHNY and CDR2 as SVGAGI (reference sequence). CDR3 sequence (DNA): TGTGCCAGCAGGCGGAGGGAAGAATATGGCTACACCTTC. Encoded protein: CASRRREEYGYTF.

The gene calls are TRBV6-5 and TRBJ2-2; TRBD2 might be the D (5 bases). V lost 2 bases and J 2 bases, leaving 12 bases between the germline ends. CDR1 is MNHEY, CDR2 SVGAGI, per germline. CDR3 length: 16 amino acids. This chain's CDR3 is CASSYKRKHNTGELFF. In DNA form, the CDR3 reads TGTGCCAGCAGTTACAAGCGGAAACACAACACCGGGGAGCTGTTTTTT.

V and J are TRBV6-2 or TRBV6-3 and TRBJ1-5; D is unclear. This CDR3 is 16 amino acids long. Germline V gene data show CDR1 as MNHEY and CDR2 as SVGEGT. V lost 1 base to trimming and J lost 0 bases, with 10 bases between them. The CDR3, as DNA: TGTGCCAGCAGTTACTACCAGATCTCTAGCAATCAGCCCCAGCATTTT. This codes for CASSYYQISSNQPQHF.

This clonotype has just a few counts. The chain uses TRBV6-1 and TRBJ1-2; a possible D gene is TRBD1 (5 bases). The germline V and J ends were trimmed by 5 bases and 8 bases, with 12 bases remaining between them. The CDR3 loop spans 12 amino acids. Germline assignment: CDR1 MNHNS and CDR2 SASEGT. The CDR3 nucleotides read TGTGCCAGCAGTATCCGGGACCACGGCTACACCTTC. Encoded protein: CASSIRDHGYTF.

The CDR3 here is CASRERGSSYNEQFF. CDR3 nucleotide sequence: TGTGCCAGCAGGGAGAGGGGGAGCTCCTACAATGAGCAGTTCTTC. The chain carries TRBV12-3 or TRBV12-4 and TRBJ2-1; possible D gene TRBD1, 6 bases. Trimming took 6 bases from V and 0 from J, leaving 12 bases between them. This CDR3 is built from 15 residues.

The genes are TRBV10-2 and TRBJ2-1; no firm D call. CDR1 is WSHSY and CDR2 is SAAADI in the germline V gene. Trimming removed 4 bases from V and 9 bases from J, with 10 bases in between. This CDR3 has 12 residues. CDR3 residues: CASSAMPREQFF. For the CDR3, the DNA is TGCGCCAGCAGTGCCATGCCTCGTGAGCAGTTCTTC.

The CDR3 region has the DNA TGTGCCAGCAGCTTAGCGCGGGGATTATCCTACGAGCAGTACTTC. Translating it yields CASSLARGLSYEQYF. V is TRBV7-9 and J is TRBJ2-7; possible D gene TRBD2, 6 bases. CDR1 SEHNR and CDR2 FQNEAQ come from the germline V gene (reference sequence). The CDR3 has 15 residues. The V gene lost 0 bases and the J gene lost 1 base, with 10 bases spanning the gap.

The CDR3, as DNA: TGTGCCAGCAGCTTTTGGGCTTCTCCAGAGACCCAGTACTTC. This codes for CASSFWASPETQYF. This rearrangement joins TRBV7-9 to TRBJ2-5; D unclear. The V and J ends lost 3 bases and 4 bases respectively, with 12 bases between them. CDR3 length: 14 amino acids. The V gene's germline CDR1 is SEHNR and CDR2 FQNEAQ (reference sequence).

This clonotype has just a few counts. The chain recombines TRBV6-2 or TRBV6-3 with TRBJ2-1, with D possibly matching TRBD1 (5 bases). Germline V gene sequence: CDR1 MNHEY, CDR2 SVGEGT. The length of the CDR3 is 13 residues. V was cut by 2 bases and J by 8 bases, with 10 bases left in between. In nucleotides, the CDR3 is TGTGCCAGCAGTTACCCGCAGGGCGATGAGCAGTTCTTC. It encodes CASSYPQGDEQFF.

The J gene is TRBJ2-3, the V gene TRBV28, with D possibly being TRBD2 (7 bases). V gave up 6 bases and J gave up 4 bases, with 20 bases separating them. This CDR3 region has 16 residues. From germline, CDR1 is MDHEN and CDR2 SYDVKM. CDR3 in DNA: TGTGCCAGCAGGGCGGGGGCCTCACAAAAGGCAGATACGCAGTATTTT. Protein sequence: CASRAGASQKADTQYF.

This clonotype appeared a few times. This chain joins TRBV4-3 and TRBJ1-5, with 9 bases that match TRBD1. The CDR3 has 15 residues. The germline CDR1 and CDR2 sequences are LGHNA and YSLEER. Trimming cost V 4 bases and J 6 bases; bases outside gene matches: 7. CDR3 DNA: TGCGCCAGCAGCCGGACTACAGGGGGCGGTCAGCCCCAGCATTTT. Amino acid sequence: CASSRTTGGGQPQHF.

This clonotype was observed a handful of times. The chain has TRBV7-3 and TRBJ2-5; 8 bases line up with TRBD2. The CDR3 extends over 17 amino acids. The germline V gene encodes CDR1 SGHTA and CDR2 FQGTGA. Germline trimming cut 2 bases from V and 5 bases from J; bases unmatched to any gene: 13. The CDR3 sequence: CASSLLPHAGGMETQYF. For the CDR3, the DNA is TGTGCCAGCAGCTTACTGCCCCACGCGGGGGGTATGGAGACCCAGTACTTC.